The following is a T cell receptor beta chain sequence with its context. Its antigen is unknown. The trim removed 6 bases at V and 2 bases at J, leaving 10 bases unmatched. This CDR3 comprises 17 residues. This specimen comes from a study of T cells after yellow fever vaccination. In the study overall: Those fractions that held only low numbers of cells were prepared using the SMART-Seq v4 Ultra Low Input RNA kit.

A process of 5'RACE template switching, which added a universal primer site and UMIs, was used to make TCR cDNA. MiXCR was run by TCRdb on the 5' RACE reads, yielding one entry per CDR3 protein. The profile shows fewer than 400,000 distinct CDR3 sequences, 6% to 8% of them singletons. Overall study results and limits: Overall, a small share of clonotypes was seen in both CD4 and CD8 compartments.

Sequencing used PBMCs, obtained 5 days after the yellow fever booster vaccination. The chain joins TRBV23-1 to TRBJ2-1, with TRBD1 matching over 10 bases. TRBV23-1 is labeled an ORF, and its function is uncertain. The receptor was isolated from a man between 25 and 39 years old who received the YFV17D yellow fever vaccine. As DNA, the CDR3 is TGCGCCAGCAGCCGACAGGGGGCCCATGACCCCTACAATGAGCAGTTCTTC. Translated: CASSRQGAHDPYNEQFF.